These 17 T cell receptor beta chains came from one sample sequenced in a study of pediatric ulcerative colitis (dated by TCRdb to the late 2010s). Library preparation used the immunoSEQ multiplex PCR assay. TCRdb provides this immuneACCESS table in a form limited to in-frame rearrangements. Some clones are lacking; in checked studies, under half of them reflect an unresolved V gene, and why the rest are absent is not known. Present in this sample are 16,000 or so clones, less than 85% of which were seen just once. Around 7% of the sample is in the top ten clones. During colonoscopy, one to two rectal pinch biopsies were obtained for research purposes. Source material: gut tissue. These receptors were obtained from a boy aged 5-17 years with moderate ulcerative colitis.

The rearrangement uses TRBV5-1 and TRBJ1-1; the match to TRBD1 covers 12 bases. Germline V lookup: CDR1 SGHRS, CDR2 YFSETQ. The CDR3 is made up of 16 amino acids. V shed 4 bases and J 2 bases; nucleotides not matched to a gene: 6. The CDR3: CASSPGTGGPNTEAFF. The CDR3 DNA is TGCGCCAGCAGCCCGGGGACAGGGGGCCCCAACACTGAAGCTTTCTTT. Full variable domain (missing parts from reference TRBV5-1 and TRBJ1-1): KAGVTQTPRYLIKTRGQQVTLSCSPISGHRSVSWYQQTPGQGLQFLFEYFSETQRNKGNFPGRFSGRQFSNSRSEMNVSTLELGDSALYLCASSPGTGGPNTEAFFGQGTRLTVV.

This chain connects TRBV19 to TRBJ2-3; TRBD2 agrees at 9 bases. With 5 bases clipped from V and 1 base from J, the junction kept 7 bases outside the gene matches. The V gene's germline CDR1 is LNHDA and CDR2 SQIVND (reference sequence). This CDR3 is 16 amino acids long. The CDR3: CASSLNLAGGTDTQYF. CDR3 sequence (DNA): TGTGCCAGTAGTCTCAATTTAGCGGGGGGCACAGATACGCAGTATTTT.

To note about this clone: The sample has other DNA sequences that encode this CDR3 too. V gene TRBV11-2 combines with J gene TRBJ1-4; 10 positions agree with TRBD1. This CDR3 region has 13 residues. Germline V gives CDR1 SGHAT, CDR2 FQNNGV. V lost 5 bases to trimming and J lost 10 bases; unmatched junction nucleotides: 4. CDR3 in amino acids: CASSGQGEGKLFF. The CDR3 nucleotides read TGTGCCAGCAGCGGACAGGGGGAGGGAAAACTGTTTTTT.

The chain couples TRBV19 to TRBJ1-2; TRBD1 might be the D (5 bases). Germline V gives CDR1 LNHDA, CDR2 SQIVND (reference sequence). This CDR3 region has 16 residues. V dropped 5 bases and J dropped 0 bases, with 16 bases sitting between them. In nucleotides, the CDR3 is TGTGCCAGTAGTGGGCGGGGACGCCTCCCTAACTATGGCTACACCTTC. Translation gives CASSGRGRLPNYGYTF.

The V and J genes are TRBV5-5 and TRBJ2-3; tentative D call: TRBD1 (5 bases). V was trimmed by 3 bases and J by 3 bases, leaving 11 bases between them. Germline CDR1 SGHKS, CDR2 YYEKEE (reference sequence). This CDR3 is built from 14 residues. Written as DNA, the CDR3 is TGTGCCAGCAGCTGGCAGGGCCGAACAGATACGCAGTATTTT. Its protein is CASSWQGRTDTQYF.

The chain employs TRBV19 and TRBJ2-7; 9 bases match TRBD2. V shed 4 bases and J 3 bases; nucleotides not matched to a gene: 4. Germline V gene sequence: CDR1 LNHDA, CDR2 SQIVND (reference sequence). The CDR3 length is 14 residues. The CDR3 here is CASSTSGTNYEQYF. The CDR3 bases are TGTGCCAGTAGTACTAGCGGGACCAACTACGAGCAGTACTTC.

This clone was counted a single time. The CDR3 loop reads CATSSWGVRDTQYF. The CDR3 DNA reads as TGTGCCACCAGCAGTTGGGGGGTGCGAGATACGCAGTATTTT. V gene TRBV15 combines with J gene TRBJ2-3; TRBD2 might be the D (6 bases). Trimming cost V 3 bases and J 5 bases, with 12 bases left between them. The CDR3 is 14 amino acids. Germline CDR1 LNHNV, CDR2 YYDKDF (reference sequence).

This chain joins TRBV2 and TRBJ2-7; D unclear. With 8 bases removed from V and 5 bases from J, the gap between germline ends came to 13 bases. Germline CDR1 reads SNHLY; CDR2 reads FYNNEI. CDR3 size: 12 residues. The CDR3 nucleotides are TGTGCCAGCTCCTTTTGGGCGGACGAGCAGTACTTC. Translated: CASSFWADEQYF.

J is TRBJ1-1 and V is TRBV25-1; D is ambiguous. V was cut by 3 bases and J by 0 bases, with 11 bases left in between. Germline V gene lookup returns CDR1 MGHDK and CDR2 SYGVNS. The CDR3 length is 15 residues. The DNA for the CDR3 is TGTGCCAGCAGTGAGGGCAGGTTGATGAACACTGAAGCTTTCTTT. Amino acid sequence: CASSEGRLMNTEAFF.

The CDR3, as DNA: TGTGCCAGCAGCCAAGGAAGGGGGGAATGGTACTTC. Its protein is CASSQGRGEWYF. This rearrangement joins TRBV4-2 to TRBJ2-7; the D call may be TRBD1 or TRBD2 (6 bases each). This CDR3 contains 12 residues. Trimming stripped 1 base from V and 12 bases from J, with 13 bases between. CDR1 is LGHNA and CDR2 is YNFKEQ in the germline V gene.

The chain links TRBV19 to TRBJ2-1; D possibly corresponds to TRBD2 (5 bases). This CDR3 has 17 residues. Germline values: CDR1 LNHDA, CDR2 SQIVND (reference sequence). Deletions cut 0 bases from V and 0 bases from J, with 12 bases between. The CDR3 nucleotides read TGTGCCAGTAGTATAGAAGATACGGGAAGCTCCTACAATGAGCAGTTCTTC. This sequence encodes CASSIEDTGSSYNEQFF.

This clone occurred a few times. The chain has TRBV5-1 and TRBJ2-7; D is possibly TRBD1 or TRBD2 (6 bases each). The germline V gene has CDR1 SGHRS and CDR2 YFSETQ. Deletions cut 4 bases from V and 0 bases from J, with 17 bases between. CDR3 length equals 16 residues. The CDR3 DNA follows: TGCGCCAGCAGCCCTAGGGAACGGGGGCTCTCCTACGAGCAGTACTTC. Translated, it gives CASSPRERGLSYEQYF.

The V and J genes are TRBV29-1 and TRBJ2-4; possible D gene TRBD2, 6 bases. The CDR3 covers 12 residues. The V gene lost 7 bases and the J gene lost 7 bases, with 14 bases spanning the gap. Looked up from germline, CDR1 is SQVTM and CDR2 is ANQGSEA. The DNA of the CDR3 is TGCAGCGCAAGCCCTAGCGCGAACATTCAGTACTTC. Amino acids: CSASPSANIQYF.

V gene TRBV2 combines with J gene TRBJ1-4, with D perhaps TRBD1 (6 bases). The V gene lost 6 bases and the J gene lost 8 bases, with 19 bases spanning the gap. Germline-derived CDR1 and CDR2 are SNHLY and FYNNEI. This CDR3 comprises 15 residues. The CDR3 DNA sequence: TGTGCCAGCAGACAGGAGGTGGGGGGGGCCGAAAAACTGTTTTTT. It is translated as CASRQEVGGAEKLFF.

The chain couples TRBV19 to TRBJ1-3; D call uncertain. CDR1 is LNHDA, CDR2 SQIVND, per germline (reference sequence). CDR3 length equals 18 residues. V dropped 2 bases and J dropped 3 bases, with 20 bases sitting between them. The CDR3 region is CASSIKILRPNNGNTIYF. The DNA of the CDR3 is TGTGCCAGTAGTATAAAAATCTTGAGGCCAAATAATGGAAACACCATATATTTT.

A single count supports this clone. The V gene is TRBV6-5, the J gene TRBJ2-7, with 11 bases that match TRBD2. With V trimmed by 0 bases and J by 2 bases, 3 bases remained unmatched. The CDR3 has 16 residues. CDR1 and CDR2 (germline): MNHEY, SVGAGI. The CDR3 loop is CASSYSVAGGPYEQYF. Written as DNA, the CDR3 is TGTGCCAGCAGTTACTCAGTAGCGGGAGGGCCCTACGAGCAGTACTTC.

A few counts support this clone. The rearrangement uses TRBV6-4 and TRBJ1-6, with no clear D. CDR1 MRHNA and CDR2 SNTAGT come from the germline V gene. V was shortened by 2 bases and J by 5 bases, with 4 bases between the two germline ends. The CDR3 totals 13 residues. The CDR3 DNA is TGTGCCAGCAGTGACAGGGATAATTCACCCCTCCACTTT. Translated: CASSDRDNSPLHF.